These 18 T cell receptor beta chains were sequenced from one sample in a study of blood T cells in healthy people across ages. Sample-barcoded 5' priming and a J-beta primer mix drove a second PCR of roughly 7 to 11 cycles. One entry per CDR3 protein results from TCRdb running MiXCR on the 5' RACE reads. This table has 450,000 to 600,000 distinct CDR3 sequences, over 25% appearing once. These same records also appear under a second study, on T cells of mothers and their children.

The sample comprised blood. These receptor sequences come from a boy aged 2-9 years in good health.

This clonotype was detected only a few times. The CDR3 sequence is CASSGSGRVTGELFF. CDR3 nucleotide sequence: TGTGCCAGCAGCGGCAGCGGGAGGGTAACCGGGGAGCTGTTTTTT. The J gene is TRBJ2-2, the V gene TRBV7-2; TRBD2 matches 10 bases. The CDR3 contains 15 residues. V dropped 5 bases and J dropped 5; count of bases not matched to a gene: 5. Germline loops: CDR1 SGHTA, CDR2 FQGNSA. The variable domain in full, with the rest retrieved from reference TRBV7-2 and TRBJ2-2, is GAGVSQSPSNKVTEKGKDVELRCDPISGHTALYWYRQSLGQGLEFLIYFQGNSAPDKSGLPSDRFSAERTGGSVSTLTIQRTQQEDSAVYLCASSGSGRVTGELFFGEGSRLTVL.

The gene calls are TRBV30 and TRBJ2-2, with 10 bases fitting TRBD2. This CDR3 has 15 residues. Germline V CDR1 and CDR2: GTSNPN, SVGIG (reference sequence). The V segment lost 6 bases and the J segment 0 bases; nucleotides outside the gene matches: 4. CDR3 region: CACQTSGPNTGELFF. The CDR3 DNA reads as TGTGCCTGCCAGACTAGCGGGCCGAACACCGGGGAGCTGTTTTTT.

The chain couples TRBV5-1 to TRBJ2-4; D not resolved. Germline CDR1 SGHRS, CDR2 YFSETQ. The CDR3 sequence is 16 residues long. Deletions cut 0 bases from V and 0 bases from J, with 10 bases between. DNA of the CDR3: TGCGCCAGCAGCTTGGTCGTTCCGGGAGCCAAAAACATTCAGTACTTC. Its translation: CASSLVVPGAKNIQYF.

V is TRBV27 and J is TRBJ1-2, with 7 bases that match TRBD1. The V gene's germline CDR1 is MNHEY and CDR2 SMNVEV (reference sequence). This CDR3 comprises 13 residues. V lost 3 bases and J lost 4; bases outside the gene matches: 2. For the CDR3, the DNA is TGTGCCAGCAGTTTCACAGGGGCCTATGGCTACACCTTC. It encodes CASSFTGAYGYTF.

The CDR3 bases are TGTGCCAGCAGTGACTCCGTTTACAATGAGCAGTTCTTC. The encoded protein is CASSDSVYNEQFF. This rearrangement joins TRBV6-1 to TRBJ2-1; no clear D. The CDR3 has 13 amino acids. Germline V CDR1 and CDR2: MNHNS, SASEGT. V was trimmed by 3 bases and J by 4 bases, leaving 7 bases between them.

The chain links TRBV29-1 to TRBJ1-2; the D gene is possibly TRBD1 (6 bases). Germline lookup yields CDR1 SQVTM and CDR2 ANQGSEA. This CDR3 has 11 residues. V lost 4 bases to trimming and J lost 8 bases, with 11 bases between them. The CDR3 loop reads CSVGTAAGYTF. The CDR3 DNA reads TGCAGCGTTGGGACAGCTGCGGGCTACACCTTC.

DNA for the CDR3: TGTGCCAGCAGCGTAGAAAAGGGACCAAGTCTAGCGGGGGATCACACCGGGGAGCTGTTTTTT. It translates to CASSVEKGPSLAGDHTGELFF. The chain recombines TRBV9 with TRBJ2-2; 10 positions match TRBD2. Trimming took 0 bases from V and 3 from J; bases not matched to a gene: 17. The CDR3 consists of 21 residues. Germline V gene data show CDR1 as SGDLS and CDR2 as YYNGEE.

The rearrangement joins TRBV16 to TRBJ2-5, with D perhaps matching TRBD1 or TRBD2 (6 bases each). Trimming pared 0 bases from V and 5 bases from J, leaving 10 bases between. Germline-derived CDR1 and CDR2 are KGHSY and FQNENV. This CDR3 is 14 amino acids long. The CDR3 DNA reads TGTGCCAGCAGCCAATCGGGGGGCCGGGAGACCCAGTACTTC. Its protein product is CASSQSGGRETQYF.

This sequence joins TRBV5-1 and TRBJ1-1; 8 bases are a match to TRBD1. The CDR3 runs 15 residues. V shed 3 bases and J 3 bases; nucleotides not matched to a gene: 7. CDR1 is SGHRS and CDR2 is YFSETQ in the germline V gene. CDR3 sequence reads: CASSWDRFADTEAFF. For the CDR3, the DNA is TGCGCCAGCAGCTGGGACAGGTTCGCGGACACTGAAGCTTTCTTT.

This clonotype appeared many times. V gene TRBV20-1 combines with J gene TRBJ2-1, with D possibly matching TRBD2 (5 bases). With 6 bases removed from V and 2 bases from J, the gap between germline ends came to 20 bases. Looked up from germline, CDR1 is DFQATT and CDR2 is SNEGSKA (reference sequence). This CDR3 has 16 amino acids. CDR3 region: CSAPPGGPPPYNEQFF. The CDR3 bases are TGCAGTGCCCCCCCCGGCGGGCCCCCCCCCTACAATGAGCAGTTCTTC.

This clonotype was seen more than once but under ten times. This chain connects TRBV29-1 to TRBJ2-2, with a tentative D call TRBD2 (6 bases). Per germline, CDR1 SQVTM and CDR2 ANQGSEA. The CDR3 has 14 amino acids. Trimming removed 4 bases from V and 2 bases from J, with 11 bases in between. The CDR3 DNA sequence: TGCAGCGTTGGGGCGGGGCGAAACACCGGGGAGCTGTTTTTT. Translation gives CSVGAGRNTGELFF.

This clonotype showed up just a few times. The rearrangement uses TRBV4-3 and TRBJ2-5, with D perhaps assigned TRBD1 or TRBD2 (5 bases each). Germline-derived CDR1 and CDR2 are LGHNA and YSLEER. Trimming left V 1 base short and J 5 bases short, with 11 bases between. The CDR3 sequence is 14 residues long. CDR3 nucleotides: TGCGCCAGCAGCCAAGCAAGAGGGACGGAGACCCAGTACTTC. Translated: CASSQARGTETQYF.

CDR3 nucleotide sequence: TGTGCCTCACCTTCGGGACCCACGCCCGGGTACTATGGCTACACCTTC. Translation gives CASPSGPTPGYYGYTF. The rearrangement uses TRBV30 and TRBJ1-2, with a weak D call TRBD1 (5 bases). CDR1 GTSNPN and CDR2 SVGIG come from the germline V gene (reference sequence). The ends were cut back, 7 bases at V and 3 bases at J, with 24 bases in the middle. This CDR3 is 16 amino acids long.

The V and J genes are TRBV27 and TRBJ1-6; 7 bases map to TRBD1. From germline, CDR1 is MNHEY and CDR2 SMNVEV (reference sequence). V gave up 6 bases and J gave up 7 bases; unmatched junction bases: 18. This CDR3 has 18 residues. Here the CDR3 reads CASRLSSGQIVPNSPLHF. In DNA form, the CDR3 reads TGTGCCAGCAGACTGAGTTCGGGACAGATTGTCCCCAATTCACCCCTCCACTTT.

The rearrangement joins TRBV20-1 to TRBJ2-7, with D possibly being TRBD2 (5 bases). CDR1 and CDR2 from the germline V gene are DFQATT and SNEGSKA (reference sequence). The CDR3 is 14 amino acids. Trimming took 5 bases from V and 2 from J, leaving 16 bases between them. As DNA, the CDR3 is TGCAGTGCTCGTACAGCGGACGCTACCTACGAGCAGTACTTC. Protein product: CSARTADATYEQYF.

This clonotype was detected only a few times. This chain joins TRBV7-2 and TRBJ1-5, with D hard to call. The germline V gene has CDR1 SGHTA and CDR2 FQGNSA. The V and J ends lost 2 bases and 0 bases respectively, with 11 bases between them. CDR3 size: 16 residues. The DNA for the CDR3 is TGTGCCAGCAGCTTACTTGGAGAGGATAGCAATCAGCCCCAGCATTTT. Protein product: CASSLLGEDSNQPQHF.

V gene TRBV28 combines with J gene TRBJ1-3; no definite D call. The ends were cut back, 7 bases at V and 2 bases at J, with 6 bases in the middle. The CDR3 extends over 12 amino acids. Looked up from germline, CDR1 is MDHEN and CDR2 is SYDVKM. CDR3 DNA: TGTGCCAGCACCCCGACTGGAAACACCATATATTTT. Protein sequence: CASTPTGNTIYF.

This clonotype was recorded a few times. This sequence joins TRBV12-3 or TRBV12-4 and TRBJ2-7; D possibly corresponds to TRBD2 (6 bases). V was shortened by 6 bases and J by 1 base, with 19 bases between the two germline ends. This CDR3 region has 16 residues. CDR3 sequence (DNA): TGTGCCAGCAGCCCCATTCGCGGGGCTTCATCCTACGAGCAGTACTTC. It translates to CASSPIRGASSYEQYF.